This T cell receptor beta chain was sequenced in a study of T-cell memory formation after mild COVID-19. Note on this clonotype: Antigen specificity is unknown.

General study results and limits: Among contracting clones, CD4+ were mainly CM/EM and CD8+ enriched in EMRA. Some responding clones appeared in pre-infection memory, suggesting cross-reactive memory joined. CD4+ bias marked clones expanding day 15 to 37, unlike balanced contracting clones.

A 5'RACE reaction primed in the constant segment made cDNA libraries of TCR alpha and TCR beta, and these carried sample barcodes and UMIs. In TCRdb, the 5' RACE reads were re-called with MiXCR into one record per CDR3 protein. The table shows about 430,000 distinct CDR3 sequences, with more than 15% occurring only once. This CDR3 has 16 amino acids. The TCR originated in a man between 18 and 29 years old who had mild COVID-19 (a few samples of this study predate the infection). Cell type and time point are not known. The sequenced sample consisted of PBMCs or a T cell subset sorted from them (not recorded which). The rearrangement links TRBV3-2 to TRBJ1-2; the table's D call TRBD1 went unverified against the DNA. TRBV3-2 is labeled a pseudogene. CDR3 DNA: TGTGCCAGCAGCCGCTTCGAGACAGGGCGCATCTATGGCTACACCTTC. This translates into CASSRFETGRIYGYTF.